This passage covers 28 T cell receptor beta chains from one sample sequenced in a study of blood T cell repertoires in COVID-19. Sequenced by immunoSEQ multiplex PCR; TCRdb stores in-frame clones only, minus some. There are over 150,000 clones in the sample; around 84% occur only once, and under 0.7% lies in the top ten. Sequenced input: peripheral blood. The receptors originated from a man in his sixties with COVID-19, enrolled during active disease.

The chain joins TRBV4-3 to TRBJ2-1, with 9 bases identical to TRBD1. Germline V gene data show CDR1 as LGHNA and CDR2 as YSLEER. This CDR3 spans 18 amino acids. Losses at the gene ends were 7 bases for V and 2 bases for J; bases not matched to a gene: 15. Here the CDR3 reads CASTSSGTGRGTYNEQFF. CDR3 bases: TGCGCCAGCACCTCTTCTGGGACAGGGAGAGGTACCTACAATGAGCAGTTCTTC.

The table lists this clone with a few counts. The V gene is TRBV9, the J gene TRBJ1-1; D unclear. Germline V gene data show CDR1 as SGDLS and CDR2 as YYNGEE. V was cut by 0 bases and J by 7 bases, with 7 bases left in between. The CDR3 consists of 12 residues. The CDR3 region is CASSVVGLEAFF. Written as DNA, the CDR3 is TGTGCCAGCAGCGTAGTGGGCCTTGAAGCTTTCTTT.

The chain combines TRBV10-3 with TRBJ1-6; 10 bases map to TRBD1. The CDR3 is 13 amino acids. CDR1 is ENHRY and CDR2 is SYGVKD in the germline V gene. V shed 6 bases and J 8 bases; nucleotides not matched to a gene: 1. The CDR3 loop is CAISGQGDSPLHF. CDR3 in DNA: TGTGCCATCAGCGGACAGGGGGATTCACCCCTCCACTTT.

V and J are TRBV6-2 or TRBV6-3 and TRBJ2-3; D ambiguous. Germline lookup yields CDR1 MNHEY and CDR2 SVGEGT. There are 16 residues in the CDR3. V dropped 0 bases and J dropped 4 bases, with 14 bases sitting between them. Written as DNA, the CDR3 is TGTGCCAGCAGTTACTCGACTGTCTCACTTTCAGATACGCAGTATTTT. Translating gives CASSYSTVSLSDTQYF.

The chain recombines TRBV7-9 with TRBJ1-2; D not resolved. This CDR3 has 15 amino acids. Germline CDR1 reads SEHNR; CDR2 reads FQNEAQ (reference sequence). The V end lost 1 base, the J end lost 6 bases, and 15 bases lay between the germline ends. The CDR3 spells CASSLVLPGSDGYTF. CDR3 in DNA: TGTGCCAGCAGCTTAGTACTGCCAGGATCGGATGGCTACACCTTC.

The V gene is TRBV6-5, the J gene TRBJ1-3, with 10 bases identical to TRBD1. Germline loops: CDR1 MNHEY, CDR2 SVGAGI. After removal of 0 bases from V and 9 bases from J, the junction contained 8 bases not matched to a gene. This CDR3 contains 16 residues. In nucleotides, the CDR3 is TGTGCCAGCAGTTACTCGACAGGGGGCGCCCCCGGCACCATATATTTT. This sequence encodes CASSYSTGGAPGTIYF.

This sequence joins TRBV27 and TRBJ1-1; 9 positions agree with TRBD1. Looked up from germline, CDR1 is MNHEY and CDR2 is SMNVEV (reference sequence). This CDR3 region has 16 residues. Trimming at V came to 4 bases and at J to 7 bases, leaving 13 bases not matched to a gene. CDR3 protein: CASSSLYSTGGVEAFF. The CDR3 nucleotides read TGTGCCAGCAGTTCACTTTATTCGACAGGGGGTGTTGAAGCTTTCTTT.

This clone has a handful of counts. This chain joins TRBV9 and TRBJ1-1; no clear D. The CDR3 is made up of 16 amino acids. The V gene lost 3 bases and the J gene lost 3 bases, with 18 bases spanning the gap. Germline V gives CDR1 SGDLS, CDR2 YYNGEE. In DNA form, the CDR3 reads TGTGCCAGCAGCGCCCTCTCAACCCCTCGGGACACTGAAGCTTTCTTT. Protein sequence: CASSALSTPRDTEAFF.

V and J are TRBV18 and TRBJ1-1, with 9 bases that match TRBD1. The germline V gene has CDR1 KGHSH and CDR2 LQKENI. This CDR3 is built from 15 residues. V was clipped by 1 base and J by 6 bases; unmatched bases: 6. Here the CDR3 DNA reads TGTGCCAGCTCACCACTTCCGACAGGGGGGTCTGAAGCTTTCTTT. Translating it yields CASSPLPTGGSEAFF.

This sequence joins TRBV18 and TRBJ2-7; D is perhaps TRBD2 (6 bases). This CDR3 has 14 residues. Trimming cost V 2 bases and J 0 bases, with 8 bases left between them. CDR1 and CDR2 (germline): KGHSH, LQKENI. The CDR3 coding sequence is TGTGCCAGCTCACCATCCGGGAGCTCCTACGAGCAGTACTTC. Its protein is CASSPSGSSYEQYF. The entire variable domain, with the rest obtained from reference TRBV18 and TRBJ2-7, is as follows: NAGVMQNPRHLVRRRGQEARLRCSPMKGHSHVYWYRQLPEEGLKFMVYLQKENIIDESGMPKERFSAEFPKEGPSILRIQQVVRGDSAAYFCASSPSGSSYEQYFGPGTRLTVT.

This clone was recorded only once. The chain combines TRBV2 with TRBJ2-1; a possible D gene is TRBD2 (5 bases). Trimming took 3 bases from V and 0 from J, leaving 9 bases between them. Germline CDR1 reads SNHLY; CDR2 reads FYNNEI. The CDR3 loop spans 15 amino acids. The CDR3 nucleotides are TGTGCCAGCAGTGACGACTACAGCTCCTACAATGAGCAGTTCTTC. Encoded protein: CASSDDYSSYNEQFF. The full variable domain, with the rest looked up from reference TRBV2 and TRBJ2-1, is EPEVTQTPSHQVTQMGQEVILRCVPISNHLYFYWYRQILGQKVEFLVSFYNNEISEKSEIFDDQFSVERPDGSNFTLKIRSTKLEDSAMYFCASSDDYSSYNEQFFGPGTRLTVL.

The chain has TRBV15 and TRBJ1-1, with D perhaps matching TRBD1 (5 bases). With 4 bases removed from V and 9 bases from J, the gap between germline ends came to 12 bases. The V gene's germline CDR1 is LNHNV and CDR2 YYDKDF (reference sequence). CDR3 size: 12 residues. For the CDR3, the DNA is TGTGCCACCAGCACCGTCGACAGCAAAGCTTTCTTT. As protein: CATSTVDSKAFF.

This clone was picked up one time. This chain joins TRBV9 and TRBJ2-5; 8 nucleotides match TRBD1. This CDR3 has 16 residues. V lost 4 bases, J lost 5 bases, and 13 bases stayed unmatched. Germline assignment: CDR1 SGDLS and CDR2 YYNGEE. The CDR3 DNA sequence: TGTGCCAGCAGCCCCGGTCCCGGGACAGGTACGGAGACCCAGTACTTC. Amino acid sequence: CASSPGPGTGTETQYF. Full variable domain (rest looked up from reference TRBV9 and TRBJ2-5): DSGVTQTPKHLITATGQRVTLRCSPRSGDLSVYWYQQSLDQGLQFLIQYYNGEERAKGNILERFSAQQFPDLHSELNLSSLELGDSALYFCASSPGPGTGTETQYFGPGTRLLVL.

DNA for the CDR3: TGTGCCAGCAGCTCGACAGGGGTGGTTGGCTACACCTTC. Its protein is CASSSTGVVGYTF. The rearrangement links TRBV5-5 to TRBJ1-2, with TRBD1 matching over 8 bases. The germline gives CDR1 SGHKS, CDR2 YYEKEE (reference sequence). The CDR3 is 13 residues long. V was pared by 3 bases and J by 7 bases, with 5 bases of the junction left unmatched.

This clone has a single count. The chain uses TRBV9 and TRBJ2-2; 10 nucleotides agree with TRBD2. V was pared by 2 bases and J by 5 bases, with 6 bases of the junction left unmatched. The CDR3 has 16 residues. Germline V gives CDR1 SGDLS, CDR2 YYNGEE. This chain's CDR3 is CASSVRGAGGTGELFF. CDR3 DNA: TGTGCCAGCAGCGTCAGGGGAGCGGGAGGGACCGGGGAGCTGTTTTTT.

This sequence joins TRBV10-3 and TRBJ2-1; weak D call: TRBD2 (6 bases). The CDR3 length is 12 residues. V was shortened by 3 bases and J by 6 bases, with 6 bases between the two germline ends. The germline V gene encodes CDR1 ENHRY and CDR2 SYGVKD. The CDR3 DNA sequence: TGTGCCATCAGTGAAGCGGGCAATGAGCAGTTCTTC. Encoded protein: CAISEAGNEQFF.

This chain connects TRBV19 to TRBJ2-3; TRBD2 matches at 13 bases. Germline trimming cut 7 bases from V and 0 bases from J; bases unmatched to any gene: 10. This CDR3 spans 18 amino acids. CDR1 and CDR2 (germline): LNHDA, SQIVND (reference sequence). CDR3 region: CASTGTSGAPKSTDTQYF. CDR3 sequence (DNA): TGTGCCAGTACCGGGACTAGCGGGGCGCCGAAGAGCACAGATACGCAGTATTTT.

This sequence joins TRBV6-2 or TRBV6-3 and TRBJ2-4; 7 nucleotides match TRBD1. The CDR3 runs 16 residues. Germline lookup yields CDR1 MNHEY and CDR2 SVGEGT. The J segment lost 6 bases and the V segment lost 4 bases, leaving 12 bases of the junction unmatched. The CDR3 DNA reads TGTGCCAGCAGTTCTCCCGCGACAGGGTTTTTAAACATTCAGTACTTC. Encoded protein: CASSSPATGFLNIQYF.

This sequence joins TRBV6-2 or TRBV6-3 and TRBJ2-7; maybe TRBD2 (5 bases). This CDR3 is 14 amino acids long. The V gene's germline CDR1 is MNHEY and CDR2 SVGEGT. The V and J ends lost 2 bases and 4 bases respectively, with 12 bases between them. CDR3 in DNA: TGTGCCAGCAGTTACGCTAGCCTCATTTACGAGCAGTACTTC. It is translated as CASSYASLIYEQYF.

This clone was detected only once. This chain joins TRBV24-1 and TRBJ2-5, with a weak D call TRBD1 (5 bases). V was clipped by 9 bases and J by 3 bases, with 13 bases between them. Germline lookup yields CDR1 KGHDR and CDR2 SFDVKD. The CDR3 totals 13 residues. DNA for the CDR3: TGTGCCACCGCTCCAGGGCCTGAAGAGACCCAGTACTTC. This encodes CATAPGPEETQYF.

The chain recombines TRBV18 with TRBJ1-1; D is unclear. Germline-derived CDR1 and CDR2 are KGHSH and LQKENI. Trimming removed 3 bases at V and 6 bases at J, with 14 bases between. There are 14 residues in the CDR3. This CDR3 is CASSPRGLLAEAFF. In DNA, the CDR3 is TGTGCCAGCTCACCCCGTGGCTTGCTGGCTGAAGCTTTCTTT.

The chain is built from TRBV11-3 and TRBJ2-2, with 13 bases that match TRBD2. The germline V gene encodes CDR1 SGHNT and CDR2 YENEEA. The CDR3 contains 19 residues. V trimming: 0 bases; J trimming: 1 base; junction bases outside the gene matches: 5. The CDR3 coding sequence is TGTGCCAGCAGCTTAGAAGGGGGACTAGCGGGAAGGAACACCGGGGAGCTGTTTTTT. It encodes CASSLEGGLAGRNTGELFF.

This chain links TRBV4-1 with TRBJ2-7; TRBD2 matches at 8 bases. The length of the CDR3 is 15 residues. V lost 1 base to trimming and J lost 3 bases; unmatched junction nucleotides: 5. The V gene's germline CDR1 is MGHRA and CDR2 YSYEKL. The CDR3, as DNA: TGCGCCAGCAGCCAAGGACTAAGCGGGGGCTACGAGCAGTACTTC. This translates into CASSQGLSGGYEQYF.

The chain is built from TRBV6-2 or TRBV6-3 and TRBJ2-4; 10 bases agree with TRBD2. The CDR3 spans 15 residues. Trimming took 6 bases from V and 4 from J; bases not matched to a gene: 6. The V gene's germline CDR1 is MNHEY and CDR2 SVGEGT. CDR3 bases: TGTGCCAGCAGCCGGGCGGGACTAGCGAAAAACATTCAGTACTTC. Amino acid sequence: CASSRAGLAKNIQYF.

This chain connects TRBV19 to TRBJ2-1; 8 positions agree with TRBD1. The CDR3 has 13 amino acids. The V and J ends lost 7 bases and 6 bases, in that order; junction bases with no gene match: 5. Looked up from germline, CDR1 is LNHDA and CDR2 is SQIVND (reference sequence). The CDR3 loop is CASMRTGSNEQFF. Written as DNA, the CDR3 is TGTGCCAGTATGAGGACAGGGAGCAATGAGCAGTTCTTC. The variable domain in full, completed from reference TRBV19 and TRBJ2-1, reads DGGITQSPKYLFRKEGQNVTLSCEQNLNHDAMYWYRQDPGQGLRLIYYSQIVNDFQKGDIAEGYSVSREKKESFPLTVTSAQKNPTAFYLCASMRTGSNEQFFGPGTRLTVL.

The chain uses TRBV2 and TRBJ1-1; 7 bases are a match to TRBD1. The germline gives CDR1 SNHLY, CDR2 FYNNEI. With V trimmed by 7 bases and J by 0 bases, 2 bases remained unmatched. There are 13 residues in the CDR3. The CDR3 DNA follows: TGTGCCAGCAAAGGGGGCCTGAACACTGAAGCTTTCTTT. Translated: CASKGGLNTEAFF.

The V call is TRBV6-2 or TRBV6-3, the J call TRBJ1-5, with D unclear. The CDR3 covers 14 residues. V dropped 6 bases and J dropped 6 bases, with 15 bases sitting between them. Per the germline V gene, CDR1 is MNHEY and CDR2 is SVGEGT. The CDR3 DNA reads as TGTGCCAGCAGCCCCACTTCCGTAGTTCAGCCCCAGCATTTT. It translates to CASSPTSVVQPQHF.

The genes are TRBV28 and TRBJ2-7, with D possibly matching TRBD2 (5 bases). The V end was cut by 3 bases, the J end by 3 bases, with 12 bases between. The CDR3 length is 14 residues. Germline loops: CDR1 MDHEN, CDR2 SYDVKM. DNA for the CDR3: TGTGCCAGCAGTTTCGACCAAGCGGTCTACGAGCAGTACTTC. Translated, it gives CASSFDQAVYEQYF.